A selection of T cell receptor beta chains follows, all from one sample in a study of regulatory T cells in long-lasting Graves disease. TCRdb fed the multiplex PCR reads into MiXCR, producing one record per CDR3 protein. The sample records hundreds of thousands of distinct CDR3 sequences, about a fifth being singletons. Specimen: peripheral blood mononuclear cells (PBMCs), collected when the disease was refractory, from a patient treated with antithyroid drugs. The receptors were sampled from a female donor with Graves disease. The CDR3 runs from the conserved cysteine through the conserved F or W. Part of the rows lack a size; the others show once, few, many or a class for expanded clones.

v_call	clone_size	j_call	cdr3_aa
TRBV27	many	TRBJ1-2	CASTPTGGASNGYTF
TRBV7-9	few	TRBJ2-3	CASSLGSGSIDTQYF
TRBV27	many	TRBJ2-7	CASSPVAGGVSYEQYF
TRBV2	many	TRBJ2-7	CASMTDSYEQYF
TRBV28	many	TRBJ2-7	CASIRGGMYEQYF
TRBV29-1	-	TRBJ2-1	CSVGAQHNEQFF
TRBV28	-	TRBJ1-2	CASSSSRRRGGYTF
TRBV29-1	-	TRBJ2-3	CSVAPGLLSTDTQYF
TRBV6-1	many	TRBJ2-7	CASREGLREQYF
TRBV12-3/TRBV12-4	many	TRBJ2-7	CASRWGGEQYF
TRBV5-6	few	TRBJ1-6	CASSSLVLTLPHSPLHF
TRBV9	few	TRBJ1-1	CASSPRVRGGLNTEAFF
TRBV28	many	TRBJ1-5	CASRTSGQGEQPQHF
TRBV6-5	-	TRBJ2-7	CASSYGWDEQYF
TRBV6-1	many	TRBJ2-5	CASTKREATETQYF
TRBV28	many	TRBJ2-5	CASSSRTSGIFQETQYF
TRBV29-1	many	TRBJ2-3	CSVALVTQYF
TRBV7-8	-	TRBJ1-3	CASSQTDRAGSGNTIYF
TRBV6-1	-	TRBJ2-7	CASSGAGGNAYEQYF
TRBV11-1	many	TRBJ2-7	CASSLLPGQSYEQYF
TRBV18	-	TRBJ2-7	CASSPRGQRREQYF
TRBV7-2	-	TRBJ1-5	CASSLVGQNNQPQHF
TRBV7-9	-	TRBJ2-5	CASSLQAGWAQETQYF
TRBV6-1	few	TRBJ2-5	CASSGTGGYETQYF
TRBV28	-	TRBJ2-1	CASTGSVEQFF
TRBV14	few	TRBJ2-6	CASSHISGANVLTF
TRBV28	many	TRBJ2-7	CASSPPLYEQYF